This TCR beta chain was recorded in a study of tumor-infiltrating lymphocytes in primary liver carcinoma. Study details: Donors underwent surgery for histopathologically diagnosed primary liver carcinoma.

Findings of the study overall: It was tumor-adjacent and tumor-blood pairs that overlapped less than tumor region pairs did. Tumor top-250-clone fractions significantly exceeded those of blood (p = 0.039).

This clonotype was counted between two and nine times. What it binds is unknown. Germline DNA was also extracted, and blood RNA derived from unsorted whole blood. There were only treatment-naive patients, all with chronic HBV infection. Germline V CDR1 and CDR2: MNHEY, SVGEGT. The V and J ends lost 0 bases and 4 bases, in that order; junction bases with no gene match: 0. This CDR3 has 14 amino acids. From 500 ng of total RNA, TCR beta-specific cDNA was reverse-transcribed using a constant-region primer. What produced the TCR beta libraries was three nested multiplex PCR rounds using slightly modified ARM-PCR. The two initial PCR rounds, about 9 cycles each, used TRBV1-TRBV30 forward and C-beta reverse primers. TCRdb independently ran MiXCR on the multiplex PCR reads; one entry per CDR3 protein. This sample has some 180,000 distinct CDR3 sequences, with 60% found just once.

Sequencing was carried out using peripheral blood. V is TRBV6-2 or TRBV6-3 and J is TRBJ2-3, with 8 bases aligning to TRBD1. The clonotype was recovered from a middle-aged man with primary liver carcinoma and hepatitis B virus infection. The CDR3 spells CASSYSTGADTQYF. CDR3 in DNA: TGTGCCAGCAGTTACTCGACAGGGGCAGATACGCAGTATTTT.